These T cell receptor beta chains were read from a single sample in a study of T-cell memory formation after mild COVID-19. TCRdb used MiXCR to reprocess the 5' RACE reads, holding one entry per CDR3 protein. Of about 340,000 distinct CDR3 sequences in the sample, more than 15% were seen once. What was sequenced was PBMCs or a T cell subset sorted from them (not recorded which). These receptors were collected from a man aged 18 to 29 who had mild COVID-19 (a few samples of this study predate the infection). Cell type and time point are not known. CDR3s include the opening cysteine and the closing phenylalanine or tryptophan. D genes are given only for firm matches. Part of the rows lack a size; the others show once, few, many or a class for expanded clones.

D gene	V gene	J gene	clone size	CDR3 DNA	CDR3 protein
NA	TRBV13	TRBJ2-1	few	TGTGCCAGCAGCTTAGGCCAGTCGAATGAGCAGTTCTTC	CASSLGQSNEQFF
NA	TRBV7-6	TRBJ2-5	NA	TGTGCCAGCAGCTTATTTATCCAAGAGACCCAGTACTTC	CASSLFIQETQYF
TRBD1	TRBV25-1	TRBJ1-1	few	TGTGCCAGCAGTGATCACAGGGGGAACACTGAAGCTTTCTTT	CASSDHRGNTEAFF
NA	TRBV12-3/TRBV12-4	TRBJ2-7	few	TGTGCCAGCAGGGGGGGGCAGCGCCTCTACGAGCAGTACTTC	CASRGGQRLYEQYF
NA	TRBV10-3	TRBJ1-2	NA	TGTGCCATCAGTGGAGTGACAGCGGCCGGCTACACCTTC	CAISGVTAAGYTF
TRBD1	TRBV28	TRBJ1-5	few	TGTGCCAGCAGTGTGACAGGGATGGGAGGTAGGAGCAATCAGCCCCAGCATTTT	CASSVTGMGGRSNQPQHF
TRBD2	TRBV10-3	TRBJ2-2	NA	TGTGCCATCAAGGGGACTAGATTCGGCACCGGGGAGCTGTTTTTT	CAIKGTRFGTGELFF
TRBD2	TRBV9	TRBJ2-1	few	TGTGCCAGCAGCGTAGAGGGACTAGCGGGGGTCCGGAGCTCCTACAATGAGCAGTTCTTC	CASSVEGLAGVRSSYNEQFF
TRBD2	TRBV18	TRBJ2-5	few	TGTGCCAGCTCCTACCCGGGACTAGACGAGACCCAGTACTTC	CASSYPGLDETQYF
NA	TRBV10-3	TRBJ1-2	few	TGTGCCATCCCGGGGTCAGACTATGGCTACACCTTC	CAIPGSDYGYTF
NA	TRBV27	TRBJ1-4	NA	TGTGCCAGCGGAGGTCCGTATAATGAAAAACTGTTTTTT	CASGGPYNEKLFF